Each of the 27 T cell receptor beta chains below was sequenced from the same sample in a study of low-dose radiotherapy and immunotherapy resistance in tumors. Both TCRalpha and TCRbeta chains were reverse transcribed with V-gene-specific primers. The authors amplified TCRs for 20 to 25 PCR cycles with a constant-region primer and a V-primer adapter. One entry per CDR3 protein results from TCRdb running MiXCR on the reads. The sample carries about 30,000 distinct CDR3 sequences, 49% recorded once. The time point: after trial treatment. As for treatment: LDRT plus nivolumab, ipilimumab, low-dose cyclophosphamide and aspirin (RACIN trial). The sample consisted of PBMCs, taken after low-dose radiotherapy plus immunotherapy. The receptors shown here come from a male donor with gallbladder cancer.

V and J are TRBV3-1 and TRBJ2-1, with D perhaps matching TRBD2 (5 bases). From germline, CDR1 is LGHDT and CDR2 YNNKEL (reference sequence). The germline V and J ends were trimmed by 7 bases and 0 bases, with 10 bases remaining between them. The CDR3 is 14 amino acids. The DNA for the CDR3 is TGTGCCAGCAACCGAGGGAGCTCCTACAATGAGCAGTTCTTC. This codes for CASNRGSSYNEQFF.

This clonotype was seen many times. The chain combines TRBV3-1 with TRBJ1-3; D gene unclear. Per germline, CDR1 LGHDT and CDR2 YNNKEL (reference sequence). The CDR3 totals 12 residues. The ends were cut back, 2 bases at V and 8 bases at J, with 7 bases in the middle. The CDR3 here is CASSQLSDTIYF. The CDR3 nucleotides read TGTGCCAGCAGCCAACTTTCAGACACCATATATTTT.

The V gene is TRBV15, the J gene TRBJ2-1, with D possibly being TRBD1 (5 bases). The CDR3 length is 12 residues. Trimming stripped 2 bases from V and 7 bases from J, with 6 bases between. Per germline, CDR1 LNHNV and CDR2 YYDKDF (reference sequence). This CDR3 is CATSRKGNEQFF. DNA of the CDR3: TGTGCCACCAGCAGAAAGGGGAATGAGCAGTTCTTC.

By sample share, this clonotype is medium-sized (0.01 to 0.1%). CDR3 sequence: CASSDWGIGGANVLTF. The CDR3 nucleotides are TGTGCCAGCAGTGACTGGGGTATTGGAGGGGCCAACGTCCTGACTTTC. V and J are TRBV6-4 and TRBJ2-6; no definite D call. CDR1 is MRHNA and CDR2 is SNTAGT in the germline V gene. The germline V and J ends were trimmed by 1 base and 4 bases, with 11 bases remaining between them. The CDR3 contains 16 residues.

The chain links TRBV10-3 to TRBJ1-6; 7 nucleotides match TRBD1. The ends lost 5 bases at V and 6 bases at J; junction bases unmatched: 4. Germline CDR1 ENHRY, CDR2 SYGVKD. This CDR3 comprises 14 residues. The CDR3 loop reads CAISKTGTNSPLHF. DNA of the CDR3: TGTGCCATCAGTAAGACAGGGACTAATTCACCCCTCCACTTT.

This clonotype appeared many times. J is TRBJ1-2 and V is TRBV4-2; D remains unclear. The V gene's germline CDR1 is LGHNA and CDR2 YNFKEQ. The V gene lost 0 bases and the J gene lost 6 bases, with 11 bases spanning the gap. CDR3 size: 14 residues. The chain's CDR3 is CASSQDVRTHGYTF. CDR3 DNA sequence: TGTGCCAGCAGCCAAGATGTTCGGACCCATGGCTACACCTTC.

The V and J genes are TRBV5-1 and TRBJ1-1, with D perhaps TRBD1 (6 bases). CDR3 length equals 14 residues. V was trimmed by 4 bases and J by 4 bases, leaving 14 bases between them. Germline values: CDR1 SGHRS, CDR2 YFSETQ. CDR3: CASSLTRGATEAFF. The CDR3 bases are TGCGCCAGCAGCCTGACCCGGGGGGCCACTGAAGCTTTCTTT.

A few counts support this clonotype. The chain is built from TRBV6-5 and TRBJ2-3; tentatively, D is TRBD1 or TRBD2 (7 bases each). This CDR3 comprises 14 residues. Between the trimmed V and J ends, which lost 6 bases and 10 bases, there was a span of 20 bases. Germline CDR1 is MNHEY and CDR2 is SVGAGI. The CDR3 is CASRSAGGGRAQYF. Here the CDR3 DNA reads TGTGCCAGCAGGTCGGCAGGGGGGGGACGGGCGCAGTATTTT.

V and J are TRBV27 and TRBJ2-7; D not resolved. In germline, CDR1 is MNHEY, CDR2 SMNVEV (reference sequence). This CDR3 spans 15 amino acids. V was trimmed by 6 bases and J by 1 base, leaving 16 bases between them. The CDR3 nucleotides are TGTGCCAGCAGCTTCCGGGTGGGCCGATCCTACGAGCAGTACTTC. Translated: CASSFRVGRSYEQYF.

V gene TRBV5-1 combines with J gene TRBJ2-7; 8 nucleotides agree with TRBD1. The junction had 10 bases not matched to a gene; V was cut back by 4 bases and J by 7 bases. The CDR3 sequence is 14 residues long. CDR1 and CDR2 from the germline V gene are SGHRS and YFSETQ. In DNA form, the CDR3 reads TGCGCCAGCAGCCTCGGACAGGGAGGATGGGAGCAGTACTTC. Protein product: CASSLGQGGWEQYF.

This chain uses TRBV30 with TRBJ1-5; maybe TRBD1 (6 bases). The V end lost 4 bases, the J end lost 1 base, and 11 bases lay between the germline ends. This CDR3 is built from 14 residues. Germline CDR1 GTSNPN, CDR2 SVGIG (reference sequence). The DNA for the CDR3 is TGTGCCTGGACCGGGACACGAAGCAATCAGCCCCAGCATTTT. This translates into CAWTGTRSNQPQHF.

In its sample, this clonotype was seen many times. The rearrangement uses TRBV29-1 and TRBJ2-7, with unresolved D. From germline, CDR1 is SQVTM and CDR2 ANQGSEA. Deletions cut 7 bases from V and 1 base from J, with 14 bases between. This CDR3 has 13 residues. CDR3 nucleotides: TGCAGCGCCTCCCGGCCAGATTCCTACGAGCAGTACTTC. Translating gives CSASRPDSYEQYF.

The chain employs TRBV6-1 and TRBJ2-7, with D perhaps matching TRBD1 (6 bases). The V gene lost 2 bases and the J gene lost 7 bases, with 15 bases spanning the gap. The CDR3 contains 14 residues. Germline V gene lookup returns CDR1 MNHNS and CDR2 SASEGT. The CDR3 reads CASSENGRGREQYF. CDR3 bases: TGTGCCAGCAGTGAAAACGGCAGGGGTCGGGAGCAGTACTTC.

This clonotype was recorded once. The gene calls are TRBV6-1 and TRBJ2-3; TRBD2 might be the D (6 bases). The CDR3 contains 15 residues. V was trimmed by 7 bases and J by 8 bases, leaving 22 bases between them. The germline V gene has CDR1 MNHNS and CDR2 SASEGT. For the CDR3, the DNA is TGTGCCAGCACCAGAAAGAGGGAGGCCACAACTACGCAGTATTTT. This gives the protein CASTRKREATTTQYF.

This clonotype was detected ten times or more. The rearrangement uses TRBV6-2 or TRBV6-3 and TRBJ2-2; D is ambiguous. Germline assignment: CDR1 MNHEY and CDR2 SVGEGT. V was clipped by 2 bases and J by 0 bases, with 4 bases between them. This CDR3 comprises 14 residues. The CDR3, as DNA: TGTGCCAGCAGTTACCTATCGAACACCGGGGAGCTGTTTTTT. It specifies CASSYLSNTGELFF.

The chain is built from TRBV5-1 and TRBJ2-7; 7 nucleotides line up with TRBD1. This CDR3 spans 14 amino acids. The germline gives CDR1 SGHRS, CDR2 YFSETQ. Trimming cost V 5 bases and J 3 bases; bases outside gene matches: 8. CDR3 sequence: CASRDDRVVYEQYF. CDR3 sequence (DNA): TGCGCCAGCAGGGACGACAGGGTCGTCTACGAGCAGTACTTC.

The chain links TRBV13 to TRBJ2-1; 12 bases align to TRBD2. Germline CDR1 reads PRHDT; CDR2 reads FYEKMQ (reference sequence). Trimming cost V 5 bases and J 9 bases; bases outside gene matches: 11. The CDR3 sequence is 16 residues long. The CDR3 loop reads CASSPTSGGWVSEQFF. The CDR3 DNA sequence: TGTGCCAGCAGCCCGACTAGCGGGGGTTGGGTCAGTGAGCAGTTCTTC. Using reference TRBV13 and TRBJ2-1 for the parts outside the CDR3, the full variable domain is AAGVIQSPRHLIKEKRETATLKCYPIPRHDTVYWYQQGPGQDPQFLISFYEKMQSDKGSIPDRFSAQQFSDYHSELNMSSLELGDSALYFCASSPTSGGWVSEQFFGPGTRLTVL.

This clonotype was seen just once. V and J are TRBV11-2 and TRBJ1-1; a weak D match, TRBD1 (5 bases). The length of the CDR3 is 16 residues. Germline V gene data show CDR1 as SGHAT and CDR2 as FQNNGV. Between the trimmed V and J ends, which lost 1 base and 3 bases, there was a span of 15 bases. The CDR3 reads CASSLVMGVVHTEAFF. Here the CDR3 DNA reads TGTGCCAGCAGCTTAGTCATGGGGGTAGTGCACACTGAAGCTTTCTTT.

By share, this clonotype ranks as medium-sized. This chain joins TRBV12-3 or TRBV12-4 and TRBJ2-1, with TRBD2 identical over 9 bases. This CDR3 has 17 amino acids. After removal of 5 bases from V and 4 bases from J, the junction contained 12 bases not matched to a gene. CDR3 sequence (DNA): TGTGCCAGCAGTCCCCCCCGGCGGGAGGGCCCTTACAATGAGCAGTTCTTC. It translates to CASSPPRREGPYNEQFF.

There are many counts of this clonotype. This chain joins TRBV12-3 or TRBV12-4 and TRBJ2-2, with 9 bases lining up with TRBD1. The CDR3 runs 15 residues. V was clipped by 6 bases and J by 6 bases; unmatched bases: 8. CDR3 nucleotides: TGTGCCAGCAGCTCCGGGACAGGGAGGGCCGGGGAGCTGTTTTTT. It yields the protein CASSSGTGRAGELFF.

The rearrangement joins TRBV7-6 to TRBJ2-3, with a tentative D call TRBD2 (6 bases). The germline V gene encodes CDR1 SGHVS and CDR2 FNYEAQ. Trimming took 0 bases from V and 2 from J, leaving 18 bases between them. This CDR3 comprises 18 residues. CDR3 amino acids: CASSLAHLGRGITDTQYF. CDR3 nucleotide sequence: TGTGCCAGCAGCTTAGCTCATCTCGGGCGGGGAATCACAGATACGCAGTATTTT.

At least ten counts were recorded for this clonotype. This sequence joins TRBV4-2 and TRBJ2-2; D is possibly TRBD2 (6 bases). V gave up 1 base and J gave up 4 bases, with 10 bases separating them. Germline CDR1 LGHNA, CDR2 YNFKEQ. The CDR3 totals 15 residues. CDR3 sequence reads: CASSQGAGSTGELFF. CDR3 sequence (DNA): TGTGCCAGCAGCCAAGGGGCGGGAAGCACCGGGGAGCTGTTTTTT.

By frequency in the sample, this clonotype is medium-sized. J is TRBJ2-1 and V is TRBV21-1; the table's D gene call, TRBD1, was not cross checked with the DNA. TRBV21-1 is reported as a pseudogene. This CDR3 is built from 15 residues. CDR3 nucleotides: TGTGCCAGCAGCAAAGCGCAGGGAACCTACAATGAGCAGTTCTTC. Translated, it gives CASSKAQGTYNEQFF.

About this clonotype itself: The likely explanation is a read error, given a far larger clone one base away. This chain joins TRBV6-8 and TRBJ2-3; D remains ambiguous. Germline V gives CDR1 MNHGY, CDR2 SAAAGT. This CDR3 comprises 13 residues. CDR3 region: CDSTPVGTDTQYF. The DNA for the CDR3 is TGTGACAGCACTCCTGTGGGCACAGATACGCAGTATTTT.

With respect to this clonotype: A read error is possible here, since a much larger clone lies one base away. Here the CDR3 reads CASSDPADRALNQPQHF. In nucleotides, the CDR3 is TGTGCCAGCAGTGACCCAGCCGACAGGGCCCTCAATCAGCCCCAGCATTTT. The J gene is TRBJ1-5, the V gene TRBV6-2 or TRBV6-3; TRBD1 matches at 7 bases. Trimming at V came to 5 bases and at J to 3 bases, leaving 13 bases not matched to a gene. Germline V CDR1 and CDR2: MNHEY, SVGEGT. The CDR3 spans 17 residues.

There are a few counts of this clonotype. A far more abundant clone sits one base away, making this likely a read error. The V and J genes are TRBV20-1 and TRBJ2-7, with a weak D call TRBD2 (5 bases). The V and J ends lost 0 bases and 7 bases respectively, with 19 bases between them. There are 15 residues in the CDR3. The germline V gene encodes CDR1 DFQATT and CDR2 SNEGSKA (reference sequence). CDR3 DNA sequence: TGCAGTGCTAGAGATTGGGAGAGCTCCTACAATGAGCAGTACTTC. Translation gives CSARDWESSYNEQYF.

The rearrangement links TRBV9 to TRBJ1-3, with D unresolved. Germline values: CDR1 SGDLS, CDR2 YYNGEE. Trimming cost V 0 bases and J 0 bases, with 10 bases left between them. The CDR3 runs to 16 residues. The CDR3 loop is CASSVGDSGSGNTIYF. The CDR3 DNA sequence: TGTGCCAGCAGCGTAGGTGACTCCGGCTCTGGAAACACCATATATTTT. Together with reference TRBV9 and TRBJ1-3, the CDR3 gives the full variable domain: DSGVTQTPKHLITATGQRVTLRCSPRSGDLSVYWYQQSLDQGLQFLIQYYNGEERAKGNILERFSAQQFPDLHSELNLSSLELGDSALYFCASSVGDSGSGNTIYFGEGSWLTVV.